These 8 T cell receptor beta chains share one sample of origin, sequenced in a study of cytomegalovirus exposure and HLA in healthy donors. The PCR ran on 60 Vbeta and 13 Jbeta primers. Profiling relied on immunoSEQ multiplex PCR, and the TCRdb table lists in-frame clones only, not all of them. This repertoire includes roughly 88,000 clones. Sequencing was done on a sample of PBMCs. These receptors all stem from a man in his forties or fifties in good health and CMV-seropositive.

The chain links TRBV5-6 to TRBJ2-7; the match to TRBD1 covers 7 bases. V shed 1 base and J 0 bases; nucleotides not matched to a gene: 7. The CDR3 length is 16 residues. The V gene's germline CDR1 is SGHDT and CDR2 YYEEEE. The CDR3 loop is CASSLSRQGYSYEQYF. The DNA of the CDR3 is TGTGCCAGCAGCTTGTCGAGACAGGGATACTCCTACGAGCAGTACTTC.

The chain combines TRBV19 with TRBJ2-2, with 7 bases that match TRBD2. This CDR3 has 15 amino acids. Per germline, CDR1 LNHDA and CDR2 SQIVND (reference sequence). V trimming: 3 bases; J trimming: 6 bases; junction bases outside the gene matches: 7. The CDR3 reads CASSIRTSWSGELFF. Here the CDR3 DNA reads TGTGCCAGTAGTATCCGGACTAGTTGGTCCGGGGAGCTGTTTTTT.

This chain connects TRBV18 to TRBJ2-7; 9 positions agree with TRBD2. Germline CDR1 reads KGHSH; CDR2 reads LQKENI. The V segment lost 3 bases and the J segment 2 bases; nucleotides outside the gene matches: 5. The CDR3 has 15 amino acids. The CDR3 sequence: CASSPGLAKTYEQYV. CDR3 in DNA: TGTGCCAGCTCACCCGGACTAGCGAAAACCTACGAGCAGTACGTC.

The chain recombines TRBV7-2 with TRBJ1-1, with D tentatively TRBD1 (6 bases). Germline V gene data show CDR1 as SGHTA and CDR2 as FQGNSA. V was trimmed by 2 bases and J by 4 bases, leaving 11 bases between them. The CDR3 contains 14 residues. This chain's CDR3 is CASSLLQGFTEAFF. CDR3 nucleotide sequence: TGTGCCAGCAGCTTACTCCAGGGGTTCACTGAAGCTTTCTTT.

The chain couples TRBV7-2 to TRBJ1-1; no firm D call. Germline CDR1 is SGHTA and CDR2 is FQGNSA. The CDR3 covers 13 residues. The V and J ends lost 10 bases and 5 bases respectively, with 17 bases between them. CDR3 in amino acids: CANSRGAGTEAFF. CDR3 nucleotides: TGTGCCAACTCCCGGGGTGCGGGGACTGAAGCTTTCTTT.

The chain joins TRBV2 to TRBJ2-1; 7 bases are a match to TRBD2. The trim removed 2 bases at V and 0 bases at J, leaving 4 bases unmatched. CDR3 size: 16 residues. Germline V lookup: CDR1 SNHLY, CDR2 FYNNEI. This CDR3 is CASSEQTSPSYNEQFF. In DNA, the CDR3 is TGTGCCAGCAGTGAACAGACTAGCCCCTCCTACAATGAGCAGTTCTTC.

This rearrangement joins TRBV11-2 to TRBJ2-7, with D possibly TRBD1 on 5 matching bases. CDR1 and CDR2 from the germline V gene are SGHAT and FQNNGV. CDR3 length: 13 residues. V lost 1 base and J lost 6, with 10 bases in between. CDR3 amino acids: CASSLAGKREQYV. The CDR3 region has the DNA TGTGCCAGCAGCTTAGCAGGGAAACGCGAGCAGTACGTC.

The chain combines TRBV6-6 with TRBJ1-1, with no clear D. CDR3 length equals 12 residues. The V end lost 2 bases, the J end lost 2 bases, and 3 bases lay between the germline ends. Germline V gives CDR1 MNHNY, CDR2 SVGAGI (reference sequence). The CDR3 DNA is TGTGCCAGCAGTTACAGCAACACTGAAGCTTTCTTT. This gives the protein CASSYSNTEAFF.